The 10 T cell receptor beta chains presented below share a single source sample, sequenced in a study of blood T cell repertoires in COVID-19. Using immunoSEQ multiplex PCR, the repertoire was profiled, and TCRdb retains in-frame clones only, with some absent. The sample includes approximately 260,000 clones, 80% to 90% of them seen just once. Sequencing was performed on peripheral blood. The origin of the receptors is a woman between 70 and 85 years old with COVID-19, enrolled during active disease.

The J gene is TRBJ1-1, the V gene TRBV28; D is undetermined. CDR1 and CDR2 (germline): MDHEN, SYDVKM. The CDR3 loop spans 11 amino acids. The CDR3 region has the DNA TGTGGGTCTGGCACAGTCTTTGAAGCTTTCTTT. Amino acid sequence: CGSGTVFEAFF.

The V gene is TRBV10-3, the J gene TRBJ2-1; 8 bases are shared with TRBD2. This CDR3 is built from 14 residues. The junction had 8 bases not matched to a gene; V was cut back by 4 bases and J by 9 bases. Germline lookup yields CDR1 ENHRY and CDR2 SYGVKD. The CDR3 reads CAISGGTSYREQFF. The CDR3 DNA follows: TGTGCCATCAGTGGGGGGACTAGTTACCGTGAGCAGTTCTTC.

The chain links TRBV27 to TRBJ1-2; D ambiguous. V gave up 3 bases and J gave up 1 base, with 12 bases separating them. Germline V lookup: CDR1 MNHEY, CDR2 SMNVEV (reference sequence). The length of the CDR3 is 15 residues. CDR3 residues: CASSFTPRGNYGYTF. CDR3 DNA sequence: TGTGCCAGCAGTTTTACCCCCAGAGGTAACTATGGCTACACCTTC.

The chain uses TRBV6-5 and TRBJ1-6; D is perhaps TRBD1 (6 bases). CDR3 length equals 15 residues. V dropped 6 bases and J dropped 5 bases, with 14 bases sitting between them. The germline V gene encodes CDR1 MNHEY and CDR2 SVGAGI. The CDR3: CASSKDSVDNSPLHF. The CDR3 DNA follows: TGTGCCAGCAGCAAGGACAGTGTCGATAATTCACCCCTCCACTTT.

CDR3 region: CASSPGLAGGEQYF. The CDR3 DNA follows: TGTGCCAGCAGCCCGGGACTAGCGGGAGGCGAGCAGTACTTC. The chain recombines TRBV6-6 with TRBJ2-7; 15 bases match TRBD2. V dropped 6 bases and J dropped 6; count of bases not matched to a gene: 3. CDR3 length equals 14 residues. Per germline, CDR1 MNHNY and CDR2 SVGAGI (reference sequence).

The CDR3 spells CASSAPKRRDNEQFF. The CDR3 DNA is TGTGCCAGTAGTGCTCCCAAGCGCAGGGACAATGAGCAGTTCTTC. V and J are TRBV19 and TRBJ2-1; TRBD1 might be the D (5 bases). Per germline, CDR1 LNHDA and CDR2 SQIVND (reference sequence). Trimming removed 5 bases from V and 5 bases from J, with 16 bases in between. This CDR3 has 15 residues. The variable domain in full, with the rest retrieved from reference TRBV19 and TRBJ2-1, is DGGITQSPKYLFRKEGQNVTLSCEQNLNHDAMYWYRQDPGQGLRLIYYSQIVNDFQKGDIAEGYSVSREKKESFPLTVTSAQKNPTAFYLCASSAPKRRDNEQFFGPGTRLTVL.

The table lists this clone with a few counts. CDR3 in amino acids: CASGLVALGLAGAMKMETQYF. CDR3 bases: TGTGCTAGTGGTTTGGTAGCATTGGGACTAGCGGGAGCGATGAAGATGGAGACCCAGTACTTC. The genes are TRBV12-5 and TRBJ2-5; 14 bases agree with TRBD2. The CDR3 runs to 21 residues. Germline loops: CDR1 LGHNT, CDR2 FRNRAP. V shed 0 bases, J shed 5 bases, and the junction held 17 bases outside the gene matches.

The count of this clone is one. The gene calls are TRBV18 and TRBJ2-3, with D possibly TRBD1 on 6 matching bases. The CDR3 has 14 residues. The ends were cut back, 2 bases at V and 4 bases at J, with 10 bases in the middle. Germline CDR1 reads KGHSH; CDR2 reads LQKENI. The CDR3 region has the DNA TGTGCCAGCTCACCAAGGACAGAAGCAGATACGCAGTATTTT. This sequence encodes CASSPRTEADTQYF.

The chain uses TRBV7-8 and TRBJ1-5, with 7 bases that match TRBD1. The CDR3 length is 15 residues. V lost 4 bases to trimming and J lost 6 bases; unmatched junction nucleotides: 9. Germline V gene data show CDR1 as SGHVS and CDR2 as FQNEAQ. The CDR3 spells CASSYQQGLGQPQHF. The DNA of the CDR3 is TGTGCCAGCAGCTATCAACAGGGGCTGGGTCAGCCCCAGCATTTT.

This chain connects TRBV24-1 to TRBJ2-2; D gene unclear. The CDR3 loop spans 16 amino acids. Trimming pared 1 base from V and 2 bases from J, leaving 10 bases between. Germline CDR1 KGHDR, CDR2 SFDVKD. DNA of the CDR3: TGTGCCACCAGTGATTTTTCCCCAGGCAACACCGGGGAGCTGTTTTTT. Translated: CATSDFSPGNTGELFF.